This record concerns one TCR beta chain sequence. Treatment given: randomized to nivolumab then ipilimumab (arm A) or the reverse (arm B). DNA-damaging chemotherapy had not been given to any patient beforehand. Live CD3+CD8+ CD19− CD56− cells were sorted from PBMCs. Clones were sequenced by immunoSEQ multiplex PCR, and TCRdb holds only the in-frame ones, with some missing. The table includes around 18,000 clones, under 80% detected once. This record comes from a study of sequential checkpoint blockade in melanoma. Study details: Randomization was 1:1 between first-line nivolumab→ipilimumab and ipilimumab→nivolumab.

Germline-derived CDR1 and CDR2 are SEHNR and FQNEAQ (reference sequence). The CDR3 sequence is 15 residues long. The V and J ends lost 5 bases and 5 bases, in that order; junction bases with no gene match: 9. The specimen was CD8+ T cells sorted from blood (inferred from file names), collected from a patient given nivolumab and ipilimumab in sequence. This sequence joins TRBV7-9 and TRBJ1-1, with 9 bases lining up with TRBD1. This TCR was recovered from a human donor with melanoma. This CDR3 reads CASSPLQGASTEAFF. In DNA form, the CDR3 reads TGTGCCAGCAGCCCCCTACAGGGGGCGTCGACTGAAGCTTTCTTT.